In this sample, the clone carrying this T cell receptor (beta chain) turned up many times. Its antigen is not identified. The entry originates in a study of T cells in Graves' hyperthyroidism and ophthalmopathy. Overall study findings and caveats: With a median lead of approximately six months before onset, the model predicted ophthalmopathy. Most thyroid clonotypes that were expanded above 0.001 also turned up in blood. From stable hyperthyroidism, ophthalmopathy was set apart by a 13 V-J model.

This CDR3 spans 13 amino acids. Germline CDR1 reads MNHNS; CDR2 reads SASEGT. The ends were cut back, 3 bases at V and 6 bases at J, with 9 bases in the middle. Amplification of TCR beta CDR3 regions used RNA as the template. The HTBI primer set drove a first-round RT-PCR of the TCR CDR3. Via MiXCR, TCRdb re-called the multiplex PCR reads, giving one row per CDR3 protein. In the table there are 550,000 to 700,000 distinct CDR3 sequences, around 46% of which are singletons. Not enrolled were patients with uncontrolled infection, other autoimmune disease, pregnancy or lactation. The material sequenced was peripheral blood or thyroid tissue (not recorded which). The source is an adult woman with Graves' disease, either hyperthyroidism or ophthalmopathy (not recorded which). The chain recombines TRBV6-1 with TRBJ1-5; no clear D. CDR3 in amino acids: CASSEGGFQPQHF. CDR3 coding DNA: TGTGCCAGCAGTGAGGGTGGATTTCAGCCCCAGCATTTT.